A selection of T cell receptor beta chains follows, all from one sample in a study of blood T cell repertoires in COVID-19. TCRdb's table, derived via immunoSEQ multiplex PCR, lists solely in-frame clones and lacks some. The table has some 130,000 clones, roughly three quarters seen once. Sequencing input: peripheral blood. These receptors were taken from a woman aged 80 or over with acute or convalescent COVID-19. Both conserved end residues are part of each CDR3. Fields, in order: clone size, J gene, D gene, V gene, CDR3 DNA, CDR3 protein. The D gene is left open where the match is weak. Clone size, where shown, is once, few, many, or a class for clones that have expanded.

>.|TRBJ1-4|.|TRBV19
TGTGCCAGTCTCGGGGAGGTTAATGAAAAACTGTTTTTT
CASLGEVNEKLFF
>.|TRBJ1-1|.|TRBV6-6
TGTGCCAGCAGTTACACTGGAGCTGAAGCTTTCTTT
CASSYTGAEAFF
>.|TRBJ1-1|TRBD1|TRBV29-1
TGCAGCGCTAAGACAGGGGTGGACACTGAAGCTTTCTTT
CSAKTGVDTEAFF
>.|TRBJ1-2|TRBD1|TRBV30
TGTGCCTGGAGTGCGGGACAGATCTATGGCTACACCTTC
CAWSAGQIYGYTF
>once|TRBJ1-1|.|TRBV6-5
TGTGCCAGCAGCCCACCCGGTTCGAACACTGAAGCTTTCTTT
CASSPPGSNTEAFF
>.|TRBJ2-3|TRBD1|TRBV25-1
TGTGCCAGCAGTAACCGCAGGGGGAAGGGGGCAGATACGCAGTATTTT
CASSNRRGKGADTQYF
>.|TRBJ1-1|.|TRBV30
TGTGCCTGGAGTGTAGGGGCGAAAACTTTCTTT
CAWSVGAKTFF
>.|TRBJ2-7|TRBD1|TRBV5-6
TGTGCCAGCAGCTTGCCGGGACAGCCCTACGAGCAGTACTTC
CASSLPGQPYEQYF
>few|TRBJ1-2|.|TRBV5-4
TGTGCCAGCAGCTTCAGGGCGGACGGTTATGGCTACACCTTC
CASSFRADGYGYTF
>.|TRBJ2-1|.|TRBV30
TGTGCCTGGAGTGTGTACGGGAGTTTCAATGAGCAGTTCTTC
CAWSVYGSFNEQFF
>few|TRBJ1-5|.|TRBV6-1
TGTGCCAGCAGTGAGGCAGGGGAGAATCAGCCCCAGCATTTT
CASSEAGENQPQHF
>few|TRBJ1-5|.|TRBV10-3
TGTGCCATCAGTGACAGGGTAGGGAATCAGCCCCAGCATTTT
CAISDRVGNQPQHF
>.|TRBJ1-5|.|TRBV6-5
TGTGCCAGCAGCCTCGAGGCAGCCCCTAATCAGCCCCAGCATTTT
CASSLEAAPNQPQHF
>.|TRBJ2-3|.|TRBV28
TGTGCCAGCAGTCCGCGCCCTTATTACCCCTGGATGGGCTCCCCGAAGGTCACAGATACGCAGTATTTT
CASSPRPYYPWMGSPKVTDTQYF
>.|TRBJ1-4|.|TRBV5-5
TGTGCCAGCACCCAACATGGGGGCCGGGAAAAACTGTTTTTT
CASTQHGGREKLFF
>few|TRBJ1-1|.|TRBV6-5
TGTGCCAGCAGAACAAAGGAGGTCATGAACACTGAAGCTTTCTTT
CASRTKEVMNTEAFF